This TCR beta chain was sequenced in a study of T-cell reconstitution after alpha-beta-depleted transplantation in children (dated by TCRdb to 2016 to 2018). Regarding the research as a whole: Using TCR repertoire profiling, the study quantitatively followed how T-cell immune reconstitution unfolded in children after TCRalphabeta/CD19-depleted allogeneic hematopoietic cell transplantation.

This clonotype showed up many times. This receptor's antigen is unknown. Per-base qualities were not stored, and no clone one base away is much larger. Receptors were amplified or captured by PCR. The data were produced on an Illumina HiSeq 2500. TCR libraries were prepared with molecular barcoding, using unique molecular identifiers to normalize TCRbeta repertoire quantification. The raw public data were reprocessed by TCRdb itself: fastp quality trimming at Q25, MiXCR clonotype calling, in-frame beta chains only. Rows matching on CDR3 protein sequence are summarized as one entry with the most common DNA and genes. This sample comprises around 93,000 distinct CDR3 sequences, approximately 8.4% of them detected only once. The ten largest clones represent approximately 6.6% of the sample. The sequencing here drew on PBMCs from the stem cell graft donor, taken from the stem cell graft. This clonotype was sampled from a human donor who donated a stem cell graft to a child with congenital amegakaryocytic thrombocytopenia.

The CDR3 here reads CASSSPRVRGETQYF. The nucleotide sequence reads as follows: TGCGCCAGCAGTTCCCCGAGGGTTCGAGGGGAGACCCAGTACTTC. The rearrangement combines TRBV5-1 with TRBJ2-5; the D gene is perhaps TRBD2, on 5 matching bases. Reading the germline V gene gives CDR1 SGHRS and CDR2 YFSETQ. V is pared back by 5 bases and J by 5 bases, with 19 bases lying between the germline termini. The CDR3 holds 15 amino acids from the cysteine to the phenylalanine. Only the CDR3 portion is preserved as DNA: 45 bases, with reading frame beginning at the first base.